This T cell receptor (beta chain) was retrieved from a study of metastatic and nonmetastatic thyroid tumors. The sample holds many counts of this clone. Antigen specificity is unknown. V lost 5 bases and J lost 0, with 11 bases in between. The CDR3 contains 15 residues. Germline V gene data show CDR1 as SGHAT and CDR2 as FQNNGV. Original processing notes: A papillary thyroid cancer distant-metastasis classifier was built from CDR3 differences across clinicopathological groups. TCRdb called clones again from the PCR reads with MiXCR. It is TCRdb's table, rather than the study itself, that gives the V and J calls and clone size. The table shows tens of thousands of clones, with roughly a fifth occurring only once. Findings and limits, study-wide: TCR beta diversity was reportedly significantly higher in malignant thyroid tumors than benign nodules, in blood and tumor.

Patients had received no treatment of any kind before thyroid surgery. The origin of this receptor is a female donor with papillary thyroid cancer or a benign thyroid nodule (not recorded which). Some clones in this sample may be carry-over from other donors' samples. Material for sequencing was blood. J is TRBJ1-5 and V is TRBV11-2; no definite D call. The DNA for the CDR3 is TGTGCCAGCAGCCCGAGTCAGCATAGCAATCAGCCCCAGCATTTT. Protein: CASSPSQHSNQPQHF. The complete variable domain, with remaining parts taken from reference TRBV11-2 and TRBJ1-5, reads EAGVAQSPRYKIIEKRQSVAFWCNPISGHATLYWYQQILGQGPKLLIQFQNNGVVDDSQLPKDRFSAERLKGVDSTLKIQPAKLEDSAVYLCASSPSQHSNQPQHFGDGTRLSIL.